This note documents a single T cell receptor (beta chain) sequence. Its specificity is unknown. One junction end does not reproduce the germline sequence, and a read error may be involved. The input was approximately 500 ng total RNA; TCR beta cDNA was made from it with a constant-region primer. Modified slightly, ARM-PCR produced TCR beta libraries over three nested multiplex PCR rounds. TRBV1-TRBV30 forward primers paired with a C-beta reverse primer were used in the first two PCR rounds, which ran about 11 cycles each. TCRdb redid the calling of the multiplex PCR reads with MiXCR, one entry per CDR3 protein. The table lists approximately 330,000 distinct CDR3 sequences, 65% of them singletons. RNA was extracted from whole blood without cell sorting, alongside germline DNA. The patients lived with chronic HBV infection and had not yet received any treatment. This CDR3 is 13 amino acids long. Germline loops: CDR1 SNHLY, CDR2 FYNNEI.

This specimen belongs to a study of tumor-infiltrating lymphocytes in primary liver carcinoma. Study-wide results and limits: The top-250-clone fraction was significantly higher in tumors than in blood (p = 0.039). Lower overlap was observed for tumor-adjacent and tumor-blood pairs relative to tumor region pairs.

Sequenced sample: peripheral blood. The J gene is TRBJ2-1, the V gene TRBV2; tentative D call: TRBD1 (6 bases). The TCR comes from a man aged 35 to 55 with primary liver carcinoma and hepatitis B virus infection. In nucleotides, the CDR3 is TGTGCCAGCATCTCCTCCGGGACAAATGAGCAGCTCTTC. Translation gives CASISSGTNEQLF.